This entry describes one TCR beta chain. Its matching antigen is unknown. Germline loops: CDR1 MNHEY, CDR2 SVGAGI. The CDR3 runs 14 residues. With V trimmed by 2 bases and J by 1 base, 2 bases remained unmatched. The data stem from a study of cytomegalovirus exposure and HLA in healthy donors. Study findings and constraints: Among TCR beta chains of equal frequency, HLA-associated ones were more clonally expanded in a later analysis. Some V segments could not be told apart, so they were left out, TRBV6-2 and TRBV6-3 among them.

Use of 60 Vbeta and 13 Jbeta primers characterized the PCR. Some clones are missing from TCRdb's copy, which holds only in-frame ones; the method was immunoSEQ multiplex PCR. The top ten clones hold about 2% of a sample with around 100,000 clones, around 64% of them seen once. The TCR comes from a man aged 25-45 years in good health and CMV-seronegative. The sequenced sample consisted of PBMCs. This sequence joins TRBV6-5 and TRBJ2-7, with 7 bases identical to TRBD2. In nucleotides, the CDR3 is TGTGCCAGCAGTTACCGGGACTATTCCTACGAGCAGTACTTC. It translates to CASSYRDYSYEQYF.